The 32 T cell receptor beta chains below were found in one sample sequenced in a study of T cells in Graves' hyperthyroidism and ophthalmopathy (dated by TCRdb to between 2019 and 2020). The protocol used for the library was multiplex PCR. Instrument used: Illumina HiSeq 2000. The TCR beta CDR3 regions were amplified from RNA transcripts. The TCR CDR3 was subjected to a first round of RT-PCR using the HTBI primer set and the Qiagen OneStep RT-PCR kit. Starting from the raw public reads, TCRdb applied fastp trimming at Q25, assembled clones with MiXCR and retained in-frame beta chains. Each entry is one CDR3 protein sequence, shown with its most common DNA and genes. The sample table shows hundreds of thousands of distinct CDR3 sequences, and approximately 15% are seen once. Around 4% of the sample is taken by the ten largest. Sequenced material: blood. Receptor source: a woman between 35 and 50 years old with Graves' ophthalmopathy.

The rearrangement links TRBV11-1 to TRBJ1-6, with D tentatively TRBD1 (6 bases). V lost 4 bases to trimming and J lost 0 bases, with 13 bases between them. This CDR3 has 17 amino acids. CDR1 SGHAT and CDR2 FQDESV come from the germline V gene (reference sequence). This CDR3 is CASSSTGTSSYNSPLHF. In DNA form, the CDR3 reads TGTGCCAGCAGCTCAACAGGGACAAGCTCCTATAATTCACCCCTCCACTTT.

This clonotype was counted ten times or more. The rearrangement joins TRBV7-9 to TRBJ2-7; D could derive from TRBD1 or TRBD2 (5 bases each). CDR3 length: 15 amino acids. Germline V gene data show CDR1 as SEHNR and CDR2 as FQNEAQ (reference sequence). Trimming pared 5 bases from V and 0 bases from J, leaving 14 bases between. The CDR3 is CASSDTRESSYEQYF. The CDR3 coding sequence is TGTGCCAGCAGCGATACCAGGGAGAGCTCCTACGAGCAGTACTTC.

This clonotype was counted a few times. The conserved phenylalanine or tryptophan is not found at the CDR3 terminus, so this likely reflects a read error. The chain employs TRBV6-1 and TRBJ2-6; TRBD1 agrees at 8 bases. Germline V gene sequence: CDR1 MNHNS, CDR2 SASEGT. The CDR3 sequence is 15 residues long. The trim removed 6 bases at V and 2 bases at J, leaving 3 bases unmatched. The DNA of the CDR3 is TGTGCCAGCAGCCAGGACAGGGCTGGGGCCAACGTCCTGACTTCC. Protein product: CASSQDRAGANVLTS.

In this sample, this clonotype turned up many times. For the CDR3, the DNA is TGTGCCAGCAGTACCAGGGACAGGGGGGAAACCACTGAAGCTTTCTTT. It codes for CASSTRDRGETTEAFF. The chain joins TRBV27 to TRBJ1-1; 11 bases agree with TRBD1. Germline CDR1 and CDR2: MNHEY and SMNVEV (reference sequence). The CDR3 length is 16 residues. V shed 5 bases and J 4 bases; nucleotides not matched to a gene: 9.

This clonotype was recorded many times. Here the CDR3 DNA reads TGTGCCAGCAGCCAAGGGTCTAGAGGCCACGAGCAGTACTTC. Translated, it gives CASSQGSRGHEQYF. The rearrangement joins TRBV3-1 to TRBJ2-7; D unclear. Trimming cost V 1 base and J 5 bases, with 12 bases left between them. The CDR3 runs 14 residues. Germline V lookup: CDR1 LGHDT, CDR2 YNNKEL (reference sequence).

V gene TRBV10-3 combines with J gene TRBJ1-5, with D hard to call. The CDR3 is made up of 15 amino acids. Trimming cost V 2 bases and J 7 bases, with 15 bases left between them. Germline V gene sequence: CDR1 ENHRY, CDR2 SYGVKD. CDR3 coding DNA: TGTGCCATCAGTGAGGAAGGGTTGGGAAACCAGCCCCAGCATTTT. Translation gives CAISEEGLGNQPQHF.

This sequence joins TRBV4-1 and TRBJ2-3; D might be TRBD1 or TRBD2, each matching 5 bases. The CDR3 length is 17 residues. Germline V gene data show CDR1 as MGHRA and CDR2 as YSYEKL. Trimming stripped 6 bases from V and 0 bases from J, with 19 bases between. CDR3 protein: CASSYDYQGTSTDTQYF. CDR3 DNA sequence: TGCGCCAGCAGTTACGACTATCAGGGAACTAGCACAGATACGCAGTATTTT.

This clonotype has at least ten counts. The rearrangement joins TRBV29-1 to TRBJ2-5; 12 bases match TRBD2. Germline-derived CDR1 and CDR2 are SQVTM and ANQGSEA. Trimming at V came to 3 bases and at J to 7 bases, leaving 9 bases not matched to a gene. CDR3 length: 15 amino acids. The CDR3 loop reads CSVEVGTSGFGTQYF. The CDR3 DNA reads as TGCAGCGTTGAGGTTGGGACTAGCGGGTTTGGGACCCAGTACTTC.

This clonotype was seen many times. The chain joins TRBV5-1 to TRBJ2-7; D may be TRBD1 (6 bases). Looked up from germline, CDR1 is SGHRS and CDR2 is YFSETQ. This CDR3 is 15 amino acids long. V was clipped by 0 bases and J by 3 bases, with 13 bases between them. The CDR3 region has the DNA TGCGCCAGCAGCTTGGAATCTTCAGGGGACTACGAGCAGTACTTC. Its protein is CASSLESSGDYEQYF.

The table lists this clonotype with many counts. J is TRBJ2-7 and V is TRBV6-2 or TRBV6-3; 15 bases align to TRBD2. Losses at the gene ends were 7 bases for V and 4 bases for J; bases not matched to a gene: 5. CDR3 length equals 15 residues. The germline V gene encodes CDR1 MNHEY and CDR2 SVGEGT. Written as DNA, the CDR3 is TGTGCCAGCACCGGGGGGACTAGCGGGAGGTACGAGCAGTACTTC. This sequence encodes CASTGGTSGRYEQYF.

This clonotype was detected many times. This chain joins TRBV6-1 and TRBJ2-7; D is undetermined. The CDR3 contains 13 residues. Germline V lookup: CDR1 MNHNS, CDR2 SASEGT. The ends were cut back, 4 bases at V and 3 bases at J, with 10 bases in the middle. DNA for the CDR3: TGTGCCAGCAGTGTTGGGCCGAACTACGAGCAGTACTTC. As protein: CASSVGPNYEQYF.

The genes are TRBV24-1 and TRBJ1-1; the D is unclear. Trimming shortened V by 5 bases and J by 1 base, and 7 bases separated the two germline ends. CDR3 length: 13 amino acids. The germline CDR1 and CDR2 sequences are KGHDR and SFDVKD. CDR3 sequence reads: CATSGPENTEAFF. CDR3 DNA: TGTGCCACCAGTGGCCCAGAGAACACTGAAGCTTTCTTT.

This clonotype has ten or more counts. This chain's CDR3 is CASSSDRSNSPLHF. The CDR3 DNA follows: TGTGCCAGCAGCTCGGACCGTTCTAATTCACCCCTCCACTTT. V is TRBV6-2 or TRBV6-3 and J is TRBJ1-6; D unresolved. CDR1 MNHEY and CDR2 SVGEGT come from the germline V gene. This CDR3 region has 14 residues. Trimming took off 6 bases at V and 6 bases at J, with 12 bases between the two ends.

This clonotype was found many times. This chain links TRBV10-3 with TRBJ1-1, with D perhaps TRBD1 (5 bases). V lost 4 bases to trimming and J lost 3 bases, with 12 bases between them. The length of the CDR3 is 14 residues. Germline lookup yields CDR1 ENHRY and CDR2 SYGVKD. The DNA for the CDR3 is TGTGCCATCAGTGTTGGAGGGGATTACACTGAAGCTTTCTTT. It is translated as CAISVGGDYTEAFF.

V gene TRBV5-1 combines with J gene TRBJ2-3; D gene ambiguous. Trimming took off 0 bases at V and 4 bases at J, with 9 bases between the two ends. CDR3 length: 14 residues. Germline CDR1 SGHRS, CDR2 YFSETQ. CDR3 sequence reads: CASSLDRVPDTQYF. The DNA for the CDR3 is TGCGCCAGCAGCTTGGATCGAGTTCCAGATACGCAGTATTTT. Supplemented by reference TRBV5-1 and TRBJ2-3, the full variable domain reads KAGVTQTPRYLIKTRGQQVTLSCSPISGHRSVSWYQQTPGQGLQFLFEYFSETQRNKGNFPGRFSGRQFSNSRSEMNVSTLELGDSALYLCASSLDRVPDTQYFGPGTRLTVL.

This clonotype appeared many times. This sequence joins TRBV10-3 and TRBJ1-1; 7 positions match TRBD1. Germline CDR1 is ENHRY and CDR2 is SYGVKD. V shed 3 bases, J shed 0 bases, and the junction held 1 base outside the gene matches. The CDR3 runs 14 residues. The CDR3 nucleotides are TGTGCCATCAGTGAAGGGACAGTGAACACTGAAGCTTTCTTT. Its protein product is CAISEGTVNTEAFF.

This clonotype was seen ten or more times. This chain joins TRBV20-1 and TRBJ2-7, with D perhaps matching TRBD1 or TRBD2 (5 bases each). CDR1 is DFQATT and CDR2 is SNEGSKA in the germline V gene (reference sequence). The V gene lost 0 bases and the J gene lost 2 bases, with 11 bases spanning the gap. This CDR3 contains 14 residues. CDR3 nucleotide sequence: TGCAGTGCTAGAGATTCAGGGAGTCCCTACGAGCAGTACTTC. Translated: CSARDSGSPYEQYF.

For this clonotype: Germline and junction disagree at one end, which may indicate a read error. The chain recombines TRBV18 with TRBJ1-5; 9 bases are a match to TRBD1. The CDR3 contains 15 residues. Germline V gives CDR1 KGHSH, CDR2 LQKENI. The CDR3 spells CASSEDRGGNQLQHF. In DNA, the CDR3 is TGTGCCAGCTCAGAGGACAGGGGTGGAAATCAGCTCCAGCATTTT.

This clonotype appeared many times. The chain employs TRBV27 and TRBJ1-2, with D possibly being TRBD1 (6 bases). The CDR3 totals 13 residues. Germline V CDR1 and CDR2: MNHEY, SMNVEV (reference sequence). V lost 2 bases to trimming and J lost 7 bases, with 11 bases between them. Written as DNA, the CDR3 is TGTGCCAGCAGTTTAAAGGGAGGGGGTGGCTACACCTTC. It codes for CASSLKGGGGYTF.

As concerns this clonotype: Being one base from a much bigger clone, this may be a read error. The chain recombines TRBV19 with TRBJ1-1; D remains ambiguous. The germline CDR1 and CDR2 sequences are LNHDA and SQIVND (reference sequence). This CDR3 is 13 amino acids long. The V end was cut by 2 bases, the J end by 6 bases, with 10 bases between. The CDR3 coding sequence is TGTGCCAGTAGTATACACAGTGACGCTGAAGCTTTCTTT. Protein product: CASSIHSDAEAFF.

This clonotype was observed many times. J is TRBJ2-7 and V is TRBV5-1; TRBD2 agrees at 7 bases. V shed 3 bases and J 6 bases; nucleotides not matched to a gene: 15. The CDR3 covers 16 residues. Germline CDR1 and CDR2: SGHRS and YFSETQ. CDR3 loop: CASSSQLTSSRAEQYF. In nucleotides, the CDR3 is TGCGCCAGCAGCTCCCAGCTGACTAGCTCTAGAGCCGAGCAGTACTTC.

J is TRBJ1-5 and V is TRBV19; D remains unclear. The germline V gene has CDR1 LNHDA and CDR2 SQIVND (reference sequence). This CDR3 spans 15 amino acids. The V and J ends lost 7 bases and 0 bases respectively, with 13 bases between them. The CDR3 DNA reads TGTGCCAGTACCCCGCCAGGCGATAGCAATCAGCCCCAGCATTTT. This translates into CASTPPGDSNQPQHF.

Many counts were recorded for this clonotype. The V call is TRBV7-2, the J call TRBJ2-7, with 9 bases matching TRBD2. The CDR3 has 14 residues. Trimming cost V 4 bases and J 7 bases; bases outside gene matches: 8. In germline, CDR1 is SGHTA, CDR2 FQGNSA. CDR3 sequence: CASSSYSGSPEQYF. CDR3 nucleotides: TGTGCCAGCAGCTCCTATAGCGGGAGCCCTGAGCAGTACTTC.

The chain has TRBV7-3 and TRBJ2-7, with D tentatively TRBD1 (5 bases). This CDR3 is built from 15 residues. Deletions cut 5 bases from V and 3 bases from J, with 17 bases between. The germline V gene has CDR1 SGHTA and CDR2 FQGTGA. The CDR3 here is CASSLSRTPFYEQYF. The CDR3 DNA reads TGTGCCAGCAGCCTATCCAGGACACCCTTCTACGAGCAGTACTTC.

This clonotype has a handful of counts. The rearrangement uses TRBV19 and TRBJ1-3, with D tentatively TRBD1 (5 bases). The CDR3 spans 15 residues. Looked up from germline, CDR1 is LNHDA and CDR2 is SQIVND (reference sequence). V was shortened by 9 bases and J by 2 bases, with 17 bases between the two germline ends. CDR3 sequence: CASGHSNPPGNTIYF. CDR3 bases: TGTGCCAGCGGACACAGCAATCCTCCTGGAAACACCATATATTTT.

The chain joins TRBV3-1 to TRBJ2-5; no definite D call. Germline CDR1 LGHDT, CDR2 YNNKEL (reference sequence). The CDR3 has 15 residues. V was trimmed by 2 bases and J by 5 bases, leaving 15 bases between them. The CDR3 region is CASSQSVSSAETQYF. CDR3 sequence (DNA): TGTGCCAGCAGCCAATCGGTCTCAAGCGCGGAGACCCAGTACTTC.

This clonotype was recorded only once. This chain uses TRBV10-3 with TRBJ2-5; 9 bases map to TRBD1. CDR3 length equals 14 residues. Germline lookup yields CDR1 ENHRY and CDR2 SYGVKD. V shed 6 bases, J shed 4 bases, and the junction held 6 bases outside the gene matches. The CDR3 region has the DNA TGTGCCATCAGATCGGACAGGGGTCGAGAGACCCAGTACTTC. This codes for CAIRSDRGRETQYF.

The chain couples TRBV3-1 to TRBJ2-7; D is possibly TRBD2 (5 bases). V gave up 1 base and J gave up 6 bases, with 13 bases separating them. Germline CDR1 and CDR2: LGHDT and YNNKEL (reference sequence). The CDR3 is 14 residues long. This chain's CDR3 is CASSQGGPSREQYF. As DNA, the CDR3 is TGTGCCAGCAGCCAAGGAGGGCCATCTCGCGAGCAGTACTTC.

This clonotype was recorded at least ten times. The chain is built from TRBV28 and TRBJ2-7, with D maybe TRBD1 (6 bases). Per germline, CDR1 MDHEN and CDR2 SYDVKM. The CDR3 extends over 12 amino acids. V was trimmed by 7 bases and J by 0 bases, leaving 7 bases between them. CDR3 sequence (DNA): TGTGCCAGCAAACAGGGCTCCTACGAGCAGTACTTC. The encoded protein is CASKQGSYEQYF.

This clonotype was seen ten or more times. V and J are TRBV7-2 and TRBJ2-5, with D possibly being TRBD2 (6 bases). From germline, CDR1 is SGHTA and CDR2 FQGNSA. With 5 bases removed from V and 9 bases from J, the gap between germline ends came to 16 bases. This CDR3 comprises 13 residues. The CDR3 sequence: CASSRDWNAPQYF. CDR3 nucleotide sequence: TGTGCCAGCAGCCGGGACTGGAATGCCCCCCAGTACTTC.

This chain connects TRBV18 to TRBJ1-3; tentatively, D is TRBD1 (6 bases). Per germline, CDR1 KGHSH and CDR2 LQKENI. The ends were cut back, 3 bases at V and 4 bases at J, with 10 bases in the middle. The CDR3 is 14 residues long. CDR3 residues: CASSPGHGGNTIYF. In DNA, the CDR3 is TGTGCCAGCTCACCGGGACACGGAGGAAACACCATATATTTT.

The rearrangement joins TRBV4-1 to TRBJ2-7; possibly TRBD1 for D (6 bases). With 1 base removed from V and 6 bases from J, the gap between germline ends came to 16 bases. There are 15 residues in the CDR3. Germline CDR1 MGHRA, CDR2 YSYEKL. The CDR3 sequence is CASSQGRGGVGEQYF. CDR3 sequence (DNA): TGCGCCAGCAGCCAAGGTAGAGGGGGAGTTGGCGAGCAGTACTTC.